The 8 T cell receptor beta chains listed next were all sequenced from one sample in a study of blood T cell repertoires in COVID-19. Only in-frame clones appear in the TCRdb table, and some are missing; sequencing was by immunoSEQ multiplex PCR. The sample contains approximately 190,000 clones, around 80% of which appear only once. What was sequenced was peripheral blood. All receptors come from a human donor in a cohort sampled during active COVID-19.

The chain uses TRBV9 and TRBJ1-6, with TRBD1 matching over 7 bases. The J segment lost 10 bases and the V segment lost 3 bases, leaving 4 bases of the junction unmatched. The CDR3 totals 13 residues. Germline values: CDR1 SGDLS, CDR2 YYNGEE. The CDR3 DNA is TGTGCCAGCAGCGCCGGGACAGAGTCACCCCTCCACTTT. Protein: CASSAGTESPLHF.

The CDR3 sequence is CASSLAEQLAGLYNEQFF. As DNA, the CDR3 is TGTGCCAGCAGTTTAGCCGAACAACTAGCGGGGCTATACAATGAGCAGTTCTTC. The genes are TRBV27 and TRBJ2-1, with 10 nucleotides matching TRBD2. This CDR3 spans 18 amino acids. The V gene's germline CDR1 is MNHEY and CDR2 SMNVEV (reference sequence). Trimming at V came to 2 bases and at J to 4 bases, leaving 11 bases not matched to a gene.

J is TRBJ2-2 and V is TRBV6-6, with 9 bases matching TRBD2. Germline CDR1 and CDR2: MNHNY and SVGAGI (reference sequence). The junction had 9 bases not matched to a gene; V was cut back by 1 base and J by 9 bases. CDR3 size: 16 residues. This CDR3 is CASSYFRLAEHRELFF. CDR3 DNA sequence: TGTGCCAGCAGTTACTTTCGACTAGCGGAACACCGGGAGCTGTTTTTT.

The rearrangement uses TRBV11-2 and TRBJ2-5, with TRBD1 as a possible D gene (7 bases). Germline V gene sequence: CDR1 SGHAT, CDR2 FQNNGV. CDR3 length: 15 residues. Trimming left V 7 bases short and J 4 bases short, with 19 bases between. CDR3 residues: CASNSRGAGGETQYF. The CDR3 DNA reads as TGTGCCAGCAACTCCAGGGGGGCCGGAGGAGAGACCCAGTACTTC.

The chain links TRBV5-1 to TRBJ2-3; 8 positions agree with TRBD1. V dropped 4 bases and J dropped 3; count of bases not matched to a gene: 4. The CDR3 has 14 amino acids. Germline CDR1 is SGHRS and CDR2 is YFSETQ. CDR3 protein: CASSPRTGTDTQYF. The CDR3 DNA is TGCGCCAGCAGCCCACGGACAGGGACAGATACGCAGTATTTT.

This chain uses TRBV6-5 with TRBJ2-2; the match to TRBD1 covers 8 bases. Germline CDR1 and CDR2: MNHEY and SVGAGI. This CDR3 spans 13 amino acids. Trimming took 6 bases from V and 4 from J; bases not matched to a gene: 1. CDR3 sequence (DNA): TGTGCCAGCAGGGGGACAGGCACCGGGGAGCTGTTTTTT. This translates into CASRGTGTGELFF.

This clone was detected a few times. This CDR3 reads CASSQGVEGNGYTF. The CDR3 nucleotides read TGTGCCAGCAGCCAGGGGGTGGAGGGAAATGGCTACACCTTC. The rearrangement links TRBV9 to TRBJ1-2; 7 bases match TRBD1. This CDR3 comprises 14 residues. V shed 4 bases, J shed 6 bases, and the junction held 9 bases outside the gene matches. Germline CDR1 and CDR2: SGDLS and YYNGEE.

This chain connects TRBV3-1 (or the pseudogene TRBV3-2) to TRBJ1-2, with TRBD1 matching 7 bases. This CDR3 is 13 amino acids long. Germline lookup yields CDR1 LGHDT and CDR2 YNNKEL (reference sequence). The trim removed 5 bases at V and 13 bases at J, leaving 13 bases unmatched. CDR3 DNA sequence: TGTGCCAGCAGCTTCTACCGGGACAGCCTTCCCACCTTC. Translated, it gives CASSFYRDSLPTF.